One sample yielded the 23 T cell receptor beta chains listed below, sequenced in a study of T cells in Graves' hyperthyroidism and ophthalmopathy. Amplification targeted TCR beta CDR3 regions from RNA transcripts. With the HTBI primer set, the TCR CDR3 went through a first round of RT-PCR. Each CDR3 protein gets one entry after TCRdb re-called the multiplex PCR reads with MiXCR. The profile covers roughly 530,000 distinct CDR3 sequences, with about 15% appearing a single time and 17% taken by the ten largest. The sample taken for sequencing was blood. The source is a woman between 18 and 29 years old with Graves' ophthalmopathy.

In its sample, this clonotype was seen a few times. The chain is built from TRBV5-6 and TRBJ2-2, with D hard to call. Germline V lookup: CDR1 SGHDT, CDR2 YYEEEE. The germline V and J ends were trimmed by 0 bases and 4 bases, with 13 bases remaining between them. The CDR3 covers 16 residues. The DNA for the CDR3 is TGTGCCAGCAGCTTGGAATTAGCTTGGGGCACCGGGGAGCTGTTTTTT. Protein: CASSLELAWGTGELFF.

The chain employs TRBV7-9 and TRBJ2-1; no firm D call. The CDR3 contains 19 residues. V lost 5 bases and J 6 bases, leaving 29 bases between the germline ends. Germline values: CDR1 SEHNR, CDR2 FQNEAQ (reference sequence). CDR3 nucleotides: TGTGCCAGCAGCGAAGGAGTAATGCGGTTGAGTACCCTTCCCAATGAGCAGTTCTTC. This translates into CASSEGVMRLSTLPNEQFF.

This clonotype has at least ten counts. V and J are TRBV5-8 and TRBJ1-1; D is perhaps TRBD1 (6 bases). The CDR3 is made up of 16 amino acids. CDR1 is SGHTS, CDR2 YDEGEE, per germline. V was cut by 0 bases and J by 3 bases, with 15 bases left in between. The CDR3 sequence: CASSLARTVSYTEAFF. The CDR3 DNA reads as TGTGCCAGCAGCTTGGCCCGGACAGTTTCCTACACTGAAGCTTTCTTT.

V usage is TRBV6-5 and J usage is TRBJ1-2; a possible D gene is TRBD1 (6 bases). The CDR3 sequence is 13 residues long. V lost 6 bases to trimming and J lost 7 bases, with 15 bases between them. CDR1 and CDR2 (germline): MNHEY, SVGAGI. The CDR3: CASSRGSGAGYTF. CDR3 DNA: TGTGCCAGCAGCCGGGGGTCAGGGGCTGGCTACACCTTC.

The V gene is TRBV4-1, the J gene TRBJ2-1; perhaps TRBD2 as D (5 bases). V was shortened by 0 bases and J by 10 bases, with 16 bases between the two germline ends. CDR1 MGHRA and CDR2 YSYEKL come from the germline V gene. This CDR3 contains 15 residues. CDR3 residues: CASSQDGGSAREQFF. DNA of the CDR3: TGCGCCAGCAGCCAAGATGGCGGGTCGGCCCGGGAGCAGTTCTTC.

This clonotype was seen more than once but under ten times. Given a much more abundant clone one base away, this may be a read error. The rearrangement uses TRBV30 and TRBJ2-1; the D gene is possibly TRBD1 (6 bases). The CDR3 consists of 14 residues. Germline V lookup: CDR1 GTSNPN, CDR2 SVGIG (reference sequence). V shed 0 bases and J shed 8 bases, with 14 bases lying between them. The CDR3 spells CAWSVGGLYDEQFF. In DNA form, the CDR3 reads TGTGCCTGGAGTGTAGGGGGATTATACGATGAGCAGTTCTTC.

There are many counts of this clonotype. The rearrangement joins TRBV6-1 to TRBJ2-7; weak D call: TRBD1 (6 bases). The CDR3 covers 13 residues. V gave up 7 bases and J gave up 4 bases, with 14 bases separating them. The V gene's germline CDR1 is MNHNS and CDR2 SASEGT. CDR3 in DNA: TGTGCCAGCACCCCAGGGGTTGGGTACGAGCAGTACTTC. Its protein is CASTPGVGYEQYF.

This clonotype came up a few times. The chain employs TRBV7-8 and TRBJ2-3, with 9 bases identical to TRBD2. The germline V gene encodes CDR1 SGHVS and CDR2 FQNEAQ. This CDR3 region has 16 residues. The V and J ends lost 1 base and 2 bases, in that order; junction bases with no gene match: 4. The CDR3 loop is CASSLGAGGSTDTQYF. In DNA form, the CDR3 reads TGTGCCAGCAGCTTAGGAGCGGGGGGTTCCACAGATACGCAGTATTTT.

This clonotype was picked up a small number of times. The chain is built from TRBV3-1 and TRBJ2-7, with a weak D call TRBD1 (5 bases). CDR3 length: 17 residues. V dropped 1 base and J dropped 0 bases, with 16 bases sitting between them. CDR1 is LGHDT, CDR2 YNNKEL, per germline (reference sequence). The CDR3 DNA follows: TGTGCCAGCAGCCAAGTCAAACAGGAGAGAAGCTCCTACGAGCAGTACTTC. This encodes CASSQVKQERSSYEQYF.

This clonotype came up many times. CDR3: CASSYSREFYEQYF. The CDR3, as DNA: TGTGCCAGCAGTTATTCTCGGGAGTTCTACGAGCAGTACTTC. J is TRBJ2-7 and V is TRBV6-2 or TRBV6-3, with D maybe TRBD2 (6 bases). With 3 bases removed from V and 3 bases from J, the gap between germline ends came to 12 bases. This CDR3 is 14 amino acids long. Per germline, CDR1 MNHEY and CDR2 SVGEGT.

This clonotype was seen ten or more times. The CDR3 here is CASSLRDRGLKYF. The CDR3 coding sequence is TGTGCCAGCAGCCTCCGGGACAGGGGGCTTAAGTACTTC. V usage is TRBV28 and J usage is TRBJ2-5, with 12 bases identical to TRBD1. The germline V gene encodes CDR1 MDHEN and CDR2 SYDVKM. Unmatched junction bases numbered 8, after V lost 6 bases and J lost 12 bases. CDR3 length: 13 residues.

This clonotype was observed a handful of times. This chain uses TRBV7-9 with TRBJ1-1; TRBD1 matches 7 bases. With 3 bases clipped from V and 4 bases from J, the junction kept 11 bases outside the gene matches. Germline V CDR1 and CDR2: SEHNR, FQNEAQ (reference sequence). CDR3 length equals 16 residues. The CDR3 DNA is TGTGCCAGCAGCTTCGACAGGGTGCAGTGGGGCACTGAAGCTTTCTTT. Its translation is CASSFDRVQWGTEAFF. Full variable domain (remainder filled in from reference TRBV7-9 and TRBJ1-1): DTGVSQNPRHKITKRGQNVTFRCDPISEHNRLYWYRQTLGQGPEFLTYFQNEAQLEKSRLLSDRFSAERPKGSFSTLEIQRTEQGDSAMYLCASSFDRVQWGTEAFFGQGTRLTVV.

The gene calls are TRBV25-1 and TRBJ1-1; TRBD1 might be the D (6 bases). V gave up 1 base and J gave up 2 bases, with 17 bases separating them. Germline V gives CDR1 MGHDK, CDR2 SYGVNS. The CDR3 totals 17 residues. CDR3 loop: CASSEFRGRGGNTEAFF. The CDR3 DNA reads TGTGCCAGCAGTGAATTTCGGGGGCGCGGAGGTAACACTGAAGCTTTCTTT.

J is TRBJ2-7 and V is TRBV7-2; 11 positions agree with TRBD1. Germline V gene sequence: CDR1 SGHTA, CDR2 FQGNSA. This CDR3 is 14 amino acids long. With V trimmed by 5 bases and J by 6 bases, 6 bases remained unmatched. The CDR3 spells CASSAGQGAVEQYF. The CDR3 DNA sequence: TGTGCCAGCAGCGCTGGACAGGGGGCGGTCGAGCAGTACTTC.

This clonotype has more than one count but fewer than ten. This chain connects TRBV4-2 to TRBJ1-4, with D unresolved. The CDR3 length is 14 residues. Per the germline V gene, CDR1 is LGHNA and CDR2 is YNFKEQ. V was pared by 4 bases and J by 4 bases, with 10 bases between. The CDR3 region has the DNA TGTGCCAGCAGCCCAGGACTGTTTAATGAAAAACTGTTTTTT. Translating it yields CASSPGLFNEKLFF.

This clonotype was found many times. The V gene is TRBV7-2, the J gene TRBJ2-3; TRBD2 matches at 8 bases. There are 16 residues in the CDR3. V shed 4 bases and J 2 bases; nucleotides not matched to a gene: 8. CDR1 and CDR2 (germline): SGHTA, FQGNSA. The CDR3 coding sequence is TGTGCCAGCAGCTGGGGAGCGGGAGCGACCACAGATACGCAGTATTTT. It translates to CASSWGAGATTDTQYF.

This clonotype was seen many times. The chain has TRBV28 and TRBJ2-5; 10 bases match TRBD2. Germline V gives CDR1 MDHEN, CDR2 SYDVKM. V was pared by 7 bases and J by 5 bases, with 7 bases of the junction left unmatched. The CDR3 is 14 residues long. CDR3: CASIGLAGDETQYF. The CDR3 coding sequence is TGTGCCAGCATTGGTCTAGCGGGAGATGAGACCCAGTACTTC.

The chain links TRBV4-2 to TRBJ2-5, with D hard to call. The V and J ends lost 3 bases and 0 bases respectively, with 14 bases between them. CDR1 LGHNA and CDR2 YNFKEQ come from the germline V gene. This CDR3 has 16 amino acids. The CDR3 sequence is CASSQIWWGNQETQYF. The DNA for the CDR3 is TGTGCCAGCAGCCAGATTTGGTGGGGAAACCAAGAGACCCAGTACTTC.

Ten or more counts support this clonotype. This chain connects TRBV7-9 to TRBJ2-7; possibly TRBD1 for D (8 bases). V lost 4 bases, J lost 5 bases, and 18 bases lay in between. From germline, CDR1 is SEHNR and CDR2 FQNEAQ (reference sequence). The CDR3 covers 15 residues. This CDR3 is CASSYDRGREDEQYF. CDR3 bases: TGTGCCAGCAGCTACGACAGGGGCCGGGAGGACGAGCAGTACTTC. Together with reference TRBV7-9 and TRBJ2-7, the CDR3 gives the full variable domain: DTGVSQNPRHKITKRGQNVTFRCDPISEHNRLYWYRQTLGQGPEFLTYFQNEAQLEKSRLLSDRFSAERPKGSFSTLEIQRTEQGDSAMYLCASSYDRGREDEQYFGPGTRLTVT.

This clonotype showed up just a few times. The CDR3 DNA sequence: TGTGCCAGTAGTATCCGCGGGGGAAAACTGTTTTTT. It yields the protein CASSIRGGKLFF. The V and J genes are TRBV19 and TRBJ1-4; possible D gene TRBD1, 5 bases. The germline V gene encodes CDR1 LNHDA and CDR2 SQIVND (reference sequence). The CDR3 consists of 12 residues. The V end was cut by 3 bases, the J end by 10 bases, with 9 bases between.

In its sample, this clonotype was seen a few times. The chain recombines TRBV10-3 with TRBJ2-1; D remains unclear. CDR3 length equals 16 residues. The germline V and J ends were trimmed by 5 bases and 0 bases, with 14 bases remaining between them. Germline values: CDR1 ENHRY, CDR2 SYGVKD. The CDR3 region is CAISHQDYSSYNEQFF. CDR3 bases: TGTGCCATCAGTCACCAGGATTATAGCTCCTACAATGAGCAGTTCTTC.

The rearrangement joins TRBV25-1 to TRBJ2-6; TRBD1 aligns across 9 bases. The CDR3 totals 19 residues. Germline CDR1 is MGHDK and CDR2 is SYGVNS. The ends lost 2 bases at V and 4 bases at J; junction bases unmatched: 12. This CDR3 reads CASSEGYGTGPPGANVLTF. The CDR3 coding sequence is TGTGCCAGCAGTGAAGGGTACGGGACAGGGCCCCCCGGGGCCAACGTCCTGACTTTC.

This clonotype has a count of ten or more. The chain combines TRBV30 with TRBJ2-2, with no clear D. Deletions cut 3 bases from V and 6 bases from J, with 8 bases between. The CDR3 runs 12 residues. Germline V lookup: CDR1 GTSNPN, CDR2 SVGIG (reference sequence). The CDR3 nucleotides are TGTGCCTGGAGATGGGTGGCCGGGGAGCTGTTTTTT. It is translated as CAWRWVAGELFF. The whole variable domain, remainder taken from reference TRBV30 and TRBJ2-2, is SQTIHQWPATLVQPVGSPLSLECTVEGTSNPNLYWYRQAAGRGLQLLFYSVGIGQISSEVPQNLSASRPQDRQFILSSKKLLLSDSGFYLCAWRWVAGELFFGEGSRLTVL.